These 30 T cell receptor beta chains came from one sample sequenced in a study of OX40 agonist ivuxolimab in advanced cancers. Library preparation was by the immunoSEQ multiplex PCR assay. TCRdb holds this immuneACCESS table with in-frame rearrangements only. Some clones are missing; in checked studies, unresolved V genes explain under half, and the rest has no known cause. Within this sample are tens of thousands of clones, with about 86% of them counted one time only. Less than 2.5% of the sample is held by the ten biggest clonotypes. The sequencing here drew on CD4+ or CD8+ T cells sorted from blood, taken in a trial of the OX40 agonist ivuxolimab. All receptors come from an adult with an advanced solid tumor such as melanoma, head and neck, liver or kidney cancer.

The V and J genes are TRBV7-2 and TRBJ2-3; 9 bases agree with TRBD1. Trimming took 1 base from V and 2 from J; bases not matched to a gene: 7. The CDR3 spans 17 residues. Germline V gene sequence: CDR1 SGHTA, CDR2 FQGNSA. In DNA form, the CDR3 reads TGTGCCAGCAGCTTAGTTCCCGGGACAGGGATCACAGATACGCAGTATTTT. Amino acid sequence: CASSLVPGTGITDTQYF.

The chain joins TRBV21-1 to TRBJ1-2. TRBV21-1 represents a pseudogene. The CDR3 is made up of 17 amino acids. CDR3 region: CASSTTWDRWLGWGYTF. The DNA for the CDR3 is TGTGCCAGCAGCACCACTTGGGACCGATGGCTCGGTTGGGGCTACACCTTC.

The chain joins TRBV5-1 to TRBJ2-5; D is possibly TRBD1 (6 bases). Germline CDR1 SGHRS, CDR2 YFSETQ. The CDR3 has 15 amino acids. Trimming shortened V by 7 bases and J by 2 bases, and 18 bases separated the two germline ends. The CDR3: CASAKTDRLQETQYF. In DNA, the CDR3 is TGCGCCAGCGCCAAGACTGACAGGCTACAAGAGACCCAGTACTTC. Drawing the rest from reference TRBV5-1 and TRBJ2-5, the complete variable domain is KAGVTQTPRYLIKTRGQQVTLSCSPISGHRSVSWYQQTPGQGLQFLFEYFSETQRNKGNFPGRFSGRQFSNSRSEMNVSTLELGDSALYLCASAKTDRLQETQYFGPGTRLLVL.

The J gene is TRBJ1-5, the V gene TRBV10-3, with D tentatively TRBD1 (5 bases). CDR1 and CDR2 from the germline V gene are ENHRY and SYGVKD. This CDR3 has 13 amino acids. Between the trimmed V and J ends, which lost 4 bases and 7 bases, there was a span of 11 bases. The CDR3 bases are TGTGCCATCAGTGGCACAGGAGGACAGCCCCAGCATTTT. Its protein product is CAISGTGGQPQHF.

This chain links TRBV5-1 with TRBJ2-2, with 7 nucleotides matching TRBD2. V lost 3 bases to trimming and J lost 9 bases; unmatched junction nucleotides: 8. Germline loops: CDR1 SGHRS, CDR2 YFSETQ. This CDR3 is built from 14 residues. In DNA form, the CDR3 reads TGCGCCAGCAGCTCCCGGACTAGATCTTGGGAGCTGTTTTTT. This encodes CASSSRTRSWELFF.

The rearrangement links TRBV5-1 to TRBJ1-2; D unclear. The CDR3 runs to 13 residues. Deletions cut 0 bases from V and 2 bases from J, with 5 bases between. CDR1 SGHRS and CDR2 YFSETQ come from the germline V gene. CDR3 sequence: CASSLAGNYGYTF. As DNA, the CDR3 is TGCGCCAGCAGCTTGGCAGGCAACTATGGCTACACCTTC.

In its sample, this clone was seen once. The rearrangement joins TRBV10-3 to TRBJ1-1; D gene uncertain. The germline V gene encodes CDR1 ENHRY and CDR2 SYGVKD. Trimming took 9 bases from V and 3 from J, leaving 8 bases between them. This CDR3 has 11 residues. CDR3 sequence (DNA): TGTGCCATATTGAGTGACACTGAAGCTTTCTTT. This sequence encodes CAILSDTEAFF.

The chain links TRBV4-3 to TRBJ2-7, with D perhaps TRBD1 or TRBD2 (6 bases each). Trimming pared 3 bases from V and 4 bases from J, leaving 25 bases between. This CDR3 comprises 18 residues. CDR1 is LGHNA and CDR2 is YSLEER in the germline V gene. DNA of the CDR3: TGCGCCAGCAGCCATCGAATCCCAGGAAGGGGGAGGCCATACGAGCAGTACTTC. Encoded protein: CASSHRIPGRGRPYEQYF.

This clone turned up a few times. This chain uses TRBV5-4 with TRBJ1-6; D is undetermined. Germline V gene data show CDR1 as SGHNT and CDR2 as YYREEE (reference sequence). Trimming removed 1 base from V and 9 bases from J, with 14 bases in between. The CDR3 is 15 amino acids. The CDR3 loop reads CASSLQGLLGSPLHF. The DNA of the CDR3 is TGTGCCAGCAGCTTGCAAGGTCTCCTGGGTTCACCCCTCCACTTT.

The chain recombines TRBV9 with TRBJ1-2; D might be TRBD1 (6 bases). Trimming stripped 0 bases from V and 4 bases from J, with 19 bases between. Germline CDR1 reads SGDLS; CDR2 reads YYNGEE. The CDR3 contains 17 residues. CDR3 loop: CASSVGASEGGGYGYTF. In nucleotides, the CDR3 is TGTGCCAGCAGCGTAGGAGCATCTGAAGGGGGTGGCTATGGCTACACCTTC.

The CDR3 sequence: CASSLARTGGAARETQYF. The CDR3 region has the DNA TGTGCCAGCAGCTTGGCCCGGACAGGGGGCGCGGCCCGAGAGACCCAGTACTTC. The genes are TRBV5-5 and TRBJ2-5; 11 positions agree with TRBD1. Looked up from germline, CDR1 is SGHKS and CDR2 is YYEKEE (reference sequence). The CDR3 is 18 residues long. Trimming cost V 0 bases and J 4 bases; bases outside gene matches: 11.

J is TRBJ2-5 and V is TRBV4-2; either TRBD1 or TRBD2 may supply D (5 bases each). The CDR3 consists of 15 residues. The germline V and J ends were trimmed by 0 bases and 4 bases, with 12 bases remaining between them. CDR1 LGHNA and CDR2 YNFKEQ come from the germline V gene. The chain's CDR3 is CASSQDGARAETQYF. The CDR3 DNA reads TGTGCCAGCAGCCAAGATGGGGCGAGGGCAGAGACCCAGTACTTC.

The CDR3 DNA reads TGTGCCAGCAGCTCGGGACGGATCGGGAACACTGAAGCTTTCTTT. Translating it yields CASSSGRIGNTEAFF. The rearrangement uses TRBV7-2 and TRBJ1-1, with a weak D call TRBD1 (5 bases). The CDR3 has 15 residues. In germline, CDR1 is SGHTA, CDR2 FQGNSA. V was clipped by 4 bases and J by 1 base, with 13 bases between them.

The chain uses TRBV30 and TRBJ1-6, with D perhaps TRBD1 (6 bases). Trimming cost V 3 bases and J 8 bases, with 29 bases left between them. The CDR3 extends over 19 amino acids. Germline-derived CDR1 and CDR2 are GTSNPN and SVGIG (reference sequence). CDR3 residues: CAWRVEMGLGAPKDSPLHF. The CDR3 region has the DNA TGTGCCTGGAGAGTCGAAATGGGACTGGGGGCCCCCAAGGATTCACCCCTCCACTTT.

The chain joins TRBV19 to TRBJ2-2; perhaps TRBD2 as D (5 bases). V lost 4 bases and J 4 bases, leaving 10 bases between the germline ends. Germline V gives CDR1 LNHDA, CDR2 SQIVND (reference sequence). CDR3 length equals 14 residues. CDR3 region: CASSTLVATGELFF. The CDR3 DNA sequence: TGTGCCAGTAGTACACTAGTTGCCACCGGGGAGCTGTTTTTT.

This chain links TRBV19 with TRBJ1-2, with 10 bases matching TRBD1. V lost 4 bases and J lost 6; bases outside the gene matches: 11. CDR3 length equals 16 residues. Germline CDR1 and CDR2: LNHDA and SQIVND (reference sequence). CDR3 sequence: CASSTGTGAGPHGYTF. The CDR3 nucleotides are TGTGCCAGTAGTACCGGGACAGGGGCCGGTCCGCATGGCTACACCTTC.

The V and J genes are TRBV11-1 and TRBJ1-1; 7 bases align to TRBD1. The CDR3 has 16 amino acids. The V and J ends lost 4 bases and 4 bases, in that order; junction bases with no gene match: 12. Germline values: CDR1 SGHAT, CDR2 FQDESV (reference sequence). This CDR3 is CASSSAGGQWGTEAFF. The CDR3 nucleotides read TGTGCCAGCAGCTCAGCAGGGGGGCAGTGGGGCACTGAAGCTTTCTTT.

V is TRBV6-5 and J is TRBJ2-5, with D maybe TRBD1 (6 bases). CDR3 length equals 15 residues. The V gene's germline CDR1 is MNHEY and CDR2 SVGAGI. The V end lost 7 bases, the J end lost 5 bases, and 20 bases lay between the germline ends. This chain's CDR3 is CASTAPSTGPETQYF. CDR3 DNA: TGTGCCAGCACAGCTCCCAGTACAGGGCCGGAGACCCAGTACTTC.

This chain joins TRBV7-2 and TRBJ1-6; 9 bases agree with TRBD1. The CDR3 runs to 15 residues. Germline trimming cut 4 bases from V and 7 bases from J; bases unmatched to any gene: 5. Germline V gene data show CDR1 as SGHTA and CDR2 as FQGNSA. CDR3 protein: CASSYRTGVNSPLHF. The CDR3 DNA reads TGTGCCAGCAGCTATAGGACAGGGGTGAATTCACCCCTCCACTTT.

The V and J genes are TRBV11-3 and TRBJ2-5; D tentatively fits TRBD1 or TRBD2 (5 bases each). This CDR3 comprises 18 residues. V lost 3 bases and J 1 base, leaving 21 bases between the germline ends. CDR1 is SGHNT and CDR2 is YENEEA in the germline V gene. The CDR3 nucleotides read TGTGCCAGCAGCTTTGGGTTGGCTTTTTCGGGGCGCCAAGAGACCCAGTACTTC. Amino acids: CASSFGLAFSGRQETQYF.

The rearrangement joins TRBV11-3 to TRBJ2-3; 8 positions agree with TRBD2. CDR1 SGHNT and CDR2 YENEEA come from the germline V gene. This CDR3 region has 17 residues. V was clipped by 10 bases and J by 0 bases; unmatched bases: 15. CDR3 sequence: CATSVESGSYSTDTQYF. The DNA for the CDR3 is TGTGCCACATCCGTAGAAAGCGGGAGTTATAGCACAGATACGCAGTATTTT.

The rearrangement links TRBV5-4 to TRBJ2-7; D unclear. The CDR3 spans 14 residues. CDR1 and CDR2 (germline): SGHNT, YYREEE (reference sequence). Trimming stripped 2 bases from V and 1 base from J, with 10 bases between. CDR3 bases: TGTGCCAGCAGCTTTCCTGGAGCTTCCTACGAGCAGTACTTC. Translating it yields CASSFPGASYEQYF.

The rearrangement links TRBV7-8 to TRBJ1-4; the match to TRBD1 covers 7 bases. Germline loops: CDR1 SGHVS, CDR2 FQNEAQ. The CDR3 has 15 residues. V lost 4 bases, J lost 4 bases, and 6 bases stayed unmatched. Written as DNA, the CDR3 is TGTGCCAGCAGCTCGGGACAGCTTTATAATGAAAAACTGTTTTTT. It translates to CASSSGQLYNEKLFF.

The V gene is TRBV18, the J gene TRBJ2-2; TRBD2 is a possible D gene (6 bases). The CDR3 has 15 amino acids. Germline loops: CDR1 KGHSH, CDR2 LQKENI. Trimming took off 3 bases at V and 7 bases at J, with 15 bases between the two ends. The CDR3: CASSPGETAGGELFF. The CDR3 DNA follows: TGTGCCAGCTCACCGGGCGAGACAGCGGGCGGGGAGCTGTTTTTT. The variable domain in full, with the rest retrieved from reference TRBV18 and TRBJ2-2, is NAGVMQNPRHLVRRRGQEARLRCSPMKGHSHVYWYRQLPEEGLKFMVYLQKENIIDESGMPKERFSAEFPKEGPSILRIQQVVRGDSAAYFCASSPGETAGGELFFGEGSRLTVL.

This sequence joins TRBV7-2 and TRBJ2-2; weak D call: TRBD2 (5 bases). The CDR3 is 15 amino acids. Trimming stripped 5 bases from V and 4 bases from J, with 14 bases between. Germline-derived CDR1 and CDR2 are SGHTA and FQGNSA. The CDR3 loop is CASSRTRGSTGELFF. The CDR3 coding sequence is TGTGCCAGCAGCCGAACCCGGGGAAGCACCGGGGAGCTGTTTTTT.

V gene TRBV29-1 combines with J gene TRBJ2-3, with 8 bases identical to TRBD1. In germline, CDR1 is SQVTM, CDR2 ANQGSEA. The V segment lost 7 bases and the J segment 0 bases; nucleotides outside the gene matches: 3. The CDR3 totals 13 residues. The chain's CDR3 is CSDRDRSTDTQYF. In nucleotides, the CDR3 is TGCAGCGACCGGGACAGGAGCACAGATACGCAGTATTTT.

V is TRBV21-1 and J is TRBJ1-6; TRBD1 was called by the table and not checked on the DNA. TRBV21-1 is labeled a pseudogene. The CDR3 totals 14 residues. CDR3 sequence reads: CASSGGRGDSPLHF. The CDR3 DNA reads TGTGCCAGCAGCGGGGGCAGGGGTGATTCACCCCTCCACTTT.

Here the CDR3 reads CASSPRGPEGAGNTIYF. In DNA, the CDR3 is TGTGCCAGCTCACCACGGGGACCGGAAGGCGCTGGAAACACCATATATTTT. The chain has TRBV18 and TRBJ1-3; possible D gene TRBD1, 5 bases. Trimming cost V 1 base and J 2 bases, with 15 bases left between them. This CDR3 is built from 17 residues. CDR1 and CDR2 from the germline V gene are KGHSH and LQKENI.

There are a few counts of this clone. The sample has other DNA sequences that encode this CDR3 too. V usage is TRBV11-3 and J usage is TRBJ1-1; no firm D call. V gave up 2 bases and J gave up 8 bases, with 9 bases separating them. The V gene's germline CDR1 is SGHNT and CDR2 YENEEA. This CDR3 comprises 12 residues. CDR3 sequence reads: CASSLKGTEAFF. The DNA for the CDR3 is TGTGCCAGCAGCTTAAAGGGTACCGAAGCTTTCTTT.

The chain links TRBV7-3 to TRBJ1-2, with D hard to call. Trimming stripped 5 bases from V and 3 bases from J, with 10 bases between. Germline-derived CDR1 and CDR2 are SGHTA and FQGTGA. The CDR3 has 13 residues. CDR3 bases: TGTGCCAGCAGCCCGCAGGAAGACTATGGCTACACCTTC. Its translation is CASSPQEDYGYTF.